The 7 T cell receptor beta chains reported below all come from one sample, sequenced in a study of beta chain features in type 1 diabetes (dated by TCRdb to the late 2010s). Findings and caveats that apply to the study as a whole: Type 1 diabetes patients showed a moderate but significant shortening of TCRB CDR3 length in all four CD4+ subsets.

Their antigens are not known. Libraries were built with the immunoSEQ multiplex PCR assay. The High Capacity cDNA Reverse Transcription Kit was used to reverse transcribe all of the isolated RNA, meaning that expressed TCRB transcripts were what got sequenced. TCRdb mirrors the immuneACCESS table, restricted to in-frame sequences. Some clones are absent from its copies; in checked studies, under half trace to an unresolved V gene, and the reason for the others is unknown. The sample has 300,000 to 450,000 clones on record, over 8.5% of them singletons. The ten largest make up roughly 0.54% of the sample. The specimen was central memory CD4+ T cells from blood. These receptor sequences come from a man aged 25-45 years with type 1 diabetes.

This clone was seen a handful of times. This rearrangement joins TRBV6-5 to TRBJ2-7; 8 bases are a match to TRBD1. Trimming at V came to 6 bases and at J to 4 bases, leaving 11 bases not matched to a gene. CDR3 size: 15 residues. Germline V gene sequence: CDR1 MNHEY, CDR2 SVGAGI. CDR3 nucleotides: TGTGCCAGCAGGGATCTCCGGGACAGGATGTACGAGCAGTACTTC. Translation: CASRDLRDRMYEQYF.

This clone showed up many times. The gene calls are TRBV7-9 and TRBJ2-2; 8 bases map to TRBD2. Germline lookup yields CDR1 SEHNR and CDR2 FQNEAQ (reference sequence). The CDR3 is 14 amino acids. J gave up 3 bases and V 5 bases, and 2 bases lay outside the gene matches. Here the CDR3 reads CASSPSGYTGELFF. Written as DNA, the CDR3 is TGTGCCAGCAGCCCTAGCGGGTACACCGGGGAGCTGTTTTTT.

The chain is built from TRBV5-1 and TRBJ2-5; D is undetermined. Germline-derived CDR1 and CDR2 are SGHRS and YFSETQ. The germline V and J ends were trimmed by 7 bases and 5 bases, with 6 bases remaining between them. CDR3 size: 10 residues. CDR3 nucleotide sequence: TGCGCCAGCGCAGAGGAGACCCAGTACTTC. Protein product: CASAEETQYF.

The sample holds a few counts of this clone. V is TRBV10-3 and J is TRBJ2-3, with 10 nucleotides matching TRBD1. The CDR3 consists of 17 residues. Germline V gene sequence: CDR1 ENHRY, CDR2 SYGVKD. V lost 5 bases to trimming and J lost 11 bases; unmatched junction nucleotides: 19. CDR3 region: CAISSAPGQGTNLRQYF. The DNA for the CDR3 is TGTGCCATCAGTTCCGCCCCGGGACAGGGGACTAACCTACGGCAGTATTTT.

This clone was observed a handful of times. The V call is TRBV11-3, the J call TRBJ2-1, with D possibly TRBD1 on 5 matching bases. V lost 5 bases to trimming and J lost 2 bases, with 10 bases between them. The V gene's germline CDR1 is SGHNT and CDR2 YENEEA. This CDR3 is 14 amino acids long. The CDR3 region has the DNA TGTGCCAGCAGCCAGGACAAGGCCTACAATGAGCAGTTCTTC. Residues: CASSQDKAYNEQFF.

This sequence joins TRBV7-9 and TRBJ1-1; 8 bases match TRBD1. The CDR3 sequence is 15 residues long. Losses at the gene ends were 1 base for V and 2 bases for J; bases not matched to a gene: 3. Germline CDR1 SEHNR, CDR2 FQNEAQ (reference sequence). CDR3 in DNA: TGTGCCAGCAGCTTAGATCCAGGGGGCAACACTGAAGCTTTCTTT. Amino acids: CASSLDPGGNTEAFF. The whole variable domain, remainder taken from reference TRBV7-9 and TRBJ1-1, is DTGVSQNPRHKITKRGQNVTFRCDPISEHNRLYWYRQTLGQGPEFLTYFQNEAQLEKSRLLSDRFSAERPKGSFSTLEIQRTEQGDSAMYLCASSLDPGGNTEAFFGQGTRLTVV.

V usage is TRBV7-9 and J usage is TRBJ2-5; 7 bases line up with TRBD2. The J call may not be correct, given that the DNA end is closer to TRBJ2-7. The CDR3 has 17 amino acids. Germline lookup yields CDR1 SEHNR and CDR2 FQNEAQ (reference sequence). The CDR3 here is CASGGSSGIRIGYEQYF. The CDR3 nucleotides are TGTGCCAGCGGCGGGTCAAGCGGGATCCGGATAGGGTACGAGCAGTACTTC.